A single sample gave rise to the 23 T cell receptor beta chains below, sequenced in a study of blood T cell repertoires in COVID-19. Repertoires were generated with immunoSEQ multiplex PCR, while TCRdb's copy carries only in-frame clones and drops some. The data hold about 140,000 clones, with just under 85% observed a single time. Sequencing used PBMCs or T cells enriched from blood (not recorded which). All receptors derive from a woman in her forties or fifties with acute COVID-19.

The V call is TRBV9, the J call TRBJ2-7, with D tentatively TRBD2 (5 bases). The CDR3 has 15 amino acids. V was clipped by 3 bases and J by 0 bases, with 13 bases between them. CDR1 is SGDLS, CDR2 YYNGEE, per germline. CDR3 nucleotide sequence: TGTGCCAGCAGCGCACGAGCGGAATTCTCCTACGAGCAGTACTTC. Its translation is CASSARAEFSYEQYF. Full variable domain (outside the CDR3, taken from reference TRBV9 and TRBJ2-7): DSGVTQTPKHLITATGQRVTLRCSPRSGDLSVYWYQQSLDQGLQFLIQYYNGEERAKGNILERFSAQQFPDLHSELNLSSLELGDSALYFCASSARAEFSYEQYFGPGTRLTVT.

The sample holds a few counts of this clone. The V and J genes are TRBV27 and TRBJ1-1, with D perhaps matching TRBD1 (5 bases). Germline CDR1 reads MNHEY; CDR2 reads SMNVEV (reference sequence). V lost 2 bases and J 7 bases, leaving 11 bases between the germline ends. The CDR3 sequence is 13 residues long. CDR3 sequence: CASSLGDSFEAFF. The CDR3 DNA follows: TGTGCCAGCAGTTTAGGCGACAGTTTTGAAGCTTTCTTT.

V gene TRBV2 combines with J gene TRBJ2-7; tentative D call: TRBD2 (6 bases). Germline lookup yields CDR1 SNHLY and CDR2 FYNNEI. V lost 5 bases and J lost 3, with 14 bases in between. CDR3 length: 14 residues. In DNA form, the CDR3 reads TGTGCCAGCAGTCCCCAGGGACTTATCTACGAGCAGTACTTC. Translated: CASSPQGLIYEQYF.

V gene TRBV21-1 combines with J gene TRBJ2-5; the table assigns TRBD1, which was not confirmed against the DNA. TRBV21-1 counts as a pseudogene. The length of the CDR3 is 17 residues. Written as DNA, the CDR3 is TGTGCCAGCAGCAAAGCGCTTCGGGACAGGGGTCGGGAGACCCAGTACTTC. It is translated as CASSKALRDRGRETQYF.

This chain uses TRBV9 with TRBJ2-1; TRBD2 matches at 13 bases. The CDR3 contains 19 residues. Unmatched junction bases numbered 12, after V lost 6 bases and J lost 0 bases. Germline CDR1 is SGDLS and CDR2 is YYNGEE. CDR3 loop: CASNPPPRTSGSSYNEQFF. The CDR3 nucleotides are TGTGCCAGCAACCCCCCACCGAGGACTAGCGGGAGCTCCTACAATGAGCAGTTCTTC. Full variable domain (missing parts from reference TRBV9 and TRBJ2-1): DSGVTQTPKHLITATGQRVTLRCSPRSGDLSVYWYQQSLDQGLQFLIQYYNGEERAKGNILERFSAQQFPDLHSELNLSSLELGDSALYFCASNPPPRTSGSSYNEQFFGPGTRLTVL.

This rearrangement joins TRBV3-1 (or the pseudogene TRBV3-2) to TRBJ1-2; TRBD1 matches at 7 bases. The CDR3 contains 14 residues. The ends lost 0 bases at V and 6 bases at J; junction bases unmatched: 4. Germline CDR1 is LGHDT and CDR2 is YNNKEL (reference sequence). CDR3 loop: CASSQDPRGNGYTF. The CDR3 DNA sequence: TGTGCCAGCAGCCAAGATCCCAGGGGGAATGGCTACACCTTC.

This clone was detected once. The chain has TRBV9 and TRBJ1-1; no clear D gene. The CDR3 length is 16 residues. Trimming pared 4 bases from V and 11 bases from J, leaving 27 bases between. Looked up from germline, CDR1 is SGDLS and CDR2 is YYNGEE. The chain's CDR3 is CASSPRDWRVPQSAFF. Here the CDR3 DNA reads TGTGCCAGCAGCCCTCGAGATTGGCGGGTACCTCAGTCCGCTTTCTTT.

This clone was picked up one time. CDR3 residues: CALATSGLQETQYF. CDR3 DNA: TGTGCCTTGGCTACTAGCGGACTGCAAGAGACCCAGTACTTC. The V call is TRBV30, the J call TRBJ2-5, with 8 bases identical to TRBD2. CDR3 size: 14 residues. After removal of 7 bases from V and 2 bases from J, the junction contained 9 bases not matched to a gene. Germline loops: CDR1 GTSNPN, CDR2 SVGIG (reference sequence).

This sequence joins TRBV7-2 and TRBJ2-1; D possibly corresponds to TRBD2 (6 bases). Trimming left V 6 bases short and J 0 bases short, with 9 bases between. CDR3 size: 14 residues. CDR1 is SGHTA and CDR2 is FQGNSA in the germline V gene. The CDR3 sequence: CASRRGSSYNEQFF. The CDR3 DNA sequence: TGTGCCAGCAGGCGGGGAAGCTCCTACAATGAGCAGTTCTTC.

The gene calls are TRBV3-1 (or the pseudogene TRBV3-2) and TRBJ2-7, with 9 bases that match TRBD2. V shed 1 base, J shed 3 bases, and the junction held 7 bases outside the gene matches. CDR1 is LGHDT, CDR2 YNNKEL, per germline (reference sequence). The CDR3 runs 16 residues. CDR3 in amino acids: CASSQGRTSVVYEQYF. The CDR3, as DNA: TGTGCCAGCAGCCAAGGTAGGACTAGCGTTGTCTACGAGCAGTACTTC.

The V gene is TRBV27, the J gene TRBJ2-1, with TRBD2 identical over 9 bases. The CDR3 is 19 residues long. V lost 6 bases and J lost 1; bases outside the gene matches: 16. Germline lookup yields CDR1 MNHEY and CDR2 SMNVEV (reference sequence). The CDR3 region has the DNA TGTGCCAGCAGCCGGACCGGGACTAGCTGGCCGGGATCCTACAATGAGCAGTTCTTC. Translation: CASSRTGTSWPGSYNEQFF.

CDR3 bases: TGCGCCAGCCGCGTATCAGGGTCCTACAATGAGCAGTTCTTC. Amino acids: CASRVSGSYNEQFF. The chain links TRBV5-1 to TRBJ2-1; a possible D gene is TRBD1 (5 bases). The CDR3 loop spans 14 amino acids. Per germline, CDR1 SGHRS and CDR2 YFSETQ. Trimming left V 7 bases short and J 1 base short, with 12 bases between.

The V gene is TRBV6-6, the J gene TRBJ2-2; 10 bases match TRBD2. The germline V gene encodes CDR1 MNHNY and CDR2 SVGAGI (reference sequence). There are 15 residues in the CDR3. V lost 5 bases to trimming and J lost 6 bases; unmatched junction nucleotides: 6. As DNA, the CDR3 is TGTGCCAGCAGTCCCGCTAGCGGGAGATCCGGGGAGCTGTTTTTT. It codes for CASSPASGRSGELFF.

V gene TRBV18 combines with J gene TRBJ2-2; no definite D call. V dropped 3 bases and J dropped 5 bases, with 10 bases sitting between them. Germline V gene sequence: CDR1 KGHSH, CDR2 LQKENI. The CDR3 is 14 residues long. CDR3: CASSPLTATGELFF. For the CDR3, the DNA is TGTGCCAGCTCACCGTTAACTGCGACCGGGGAGCTGTTTTTT. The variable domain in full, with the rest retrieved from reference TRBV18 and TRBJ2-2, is NAGVMQNPRHLVRRRGQEARLRCSPMKGHSHVYWYRQLPEEGLKFMVYLQKENIIDESGMPKERFSAEFPKEGPSILRIQQVVRGDSAAYFCASSPLTATGELFFGEGSRLTVL.

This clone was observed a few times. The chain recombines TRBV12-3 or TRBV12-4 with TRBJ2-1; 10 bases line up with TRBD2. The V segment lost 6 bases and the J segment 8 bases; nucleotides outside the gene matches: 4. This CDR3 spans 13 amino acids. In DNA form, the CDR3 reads TGTGCCAGCAGAAGCGGGAGGGTCGATGAGCAGTTCTTC. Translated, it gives CASRSGRVDEQFF.

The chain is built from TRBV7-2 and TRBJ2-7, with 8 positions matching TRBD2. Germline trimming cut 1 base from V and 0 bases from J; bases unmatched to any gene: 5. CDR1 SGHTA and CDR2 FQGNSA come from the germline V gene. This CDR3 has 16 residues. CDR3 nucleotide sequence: TGTGCCAGCAGCTTAGTTGGTAGCGGGAACTCCTACGAGCAGTACTTC. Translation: CASSLVGSGNSYEQYF.

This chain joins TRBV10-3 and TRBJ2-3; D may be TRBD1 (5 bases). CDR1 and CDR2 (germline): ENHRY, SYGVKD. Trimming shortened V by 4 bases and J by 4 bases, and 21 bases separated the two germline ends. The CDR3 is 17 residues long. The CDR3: CAISATPNAQVSDTQYF. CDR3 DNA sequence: TGTGCCATCAGTGCCACGCCGAACGCACAGGTATCAGATACGCAGTATTTT.

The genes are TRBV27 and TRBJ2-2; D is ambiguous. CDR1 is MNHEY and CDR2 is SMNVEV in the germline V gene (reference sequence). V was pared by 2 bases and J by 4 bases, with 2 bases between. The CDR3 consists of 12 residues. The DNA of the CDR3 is TGTGCCAGCAGTTTACTCACCGGGGAGCTGTTTTTT. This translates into CASSLLTGELFF.

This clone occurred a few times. Here the CDR3 DNA reads TGCGCCAGCAGCCGACTCGGACAAGGTGGCAATGAGCAGTTCTTC. Residues: CASSRLGQGGNEQFF. This sequence joins TRBV4-3 and TRBJ2-1; perhaps TRBD1 as D (5 bases). Trimming took 4 bases from V and 6 from J, leaving 16 bases between them. From germline, CDR1 is LGHNA and CDR2 YSLEER. This CDR3 has 15 amino acids.

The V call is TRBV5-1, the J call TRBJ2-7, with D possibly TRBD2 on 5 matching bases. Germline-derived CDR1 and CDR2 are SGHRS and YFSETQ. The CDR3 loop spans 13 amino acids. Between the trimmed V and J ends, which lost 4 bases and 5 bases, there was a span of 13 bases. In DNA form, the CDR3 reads TGCGCCAGCAGCCCCGGGGATAGGAACGAGCAGTACTTC. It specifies CASSPGDRNEQYF.

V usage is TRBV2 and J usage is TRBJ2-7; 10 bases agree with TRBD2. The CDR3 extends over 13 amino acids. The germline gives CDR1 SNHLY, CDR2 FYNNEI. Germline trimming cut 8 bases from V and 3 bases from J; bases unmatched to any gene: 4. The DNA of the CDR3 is TGTGCCAGCTCCACTAGCGGGATCTACGAGCAGTACTTC. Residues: CASSTSGIYEQYF.

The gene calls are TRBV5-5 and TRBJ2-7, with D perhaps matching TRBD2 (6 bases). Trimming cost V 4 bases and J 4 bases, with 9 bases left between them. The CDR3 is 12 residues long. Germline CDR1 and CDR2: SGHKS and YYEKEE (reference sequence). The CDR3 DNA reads TGTGCCAGCAGCCCCCGGGGGTACGAGCAGTACTTC. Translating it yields CASSPRGYEQYF.

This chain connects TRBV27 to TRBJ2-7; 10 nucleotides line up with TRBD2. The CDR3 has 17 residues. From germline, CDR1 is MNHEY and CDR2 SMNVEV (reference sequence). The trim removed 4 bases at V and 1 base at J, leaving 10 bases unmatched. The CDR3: CASSSTGWTSGSYEQYF. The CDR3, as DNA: TGTGCCAGCAGTTCCACTGGATGGACTAGCGGATCCTACGAGCAGTACTTC.